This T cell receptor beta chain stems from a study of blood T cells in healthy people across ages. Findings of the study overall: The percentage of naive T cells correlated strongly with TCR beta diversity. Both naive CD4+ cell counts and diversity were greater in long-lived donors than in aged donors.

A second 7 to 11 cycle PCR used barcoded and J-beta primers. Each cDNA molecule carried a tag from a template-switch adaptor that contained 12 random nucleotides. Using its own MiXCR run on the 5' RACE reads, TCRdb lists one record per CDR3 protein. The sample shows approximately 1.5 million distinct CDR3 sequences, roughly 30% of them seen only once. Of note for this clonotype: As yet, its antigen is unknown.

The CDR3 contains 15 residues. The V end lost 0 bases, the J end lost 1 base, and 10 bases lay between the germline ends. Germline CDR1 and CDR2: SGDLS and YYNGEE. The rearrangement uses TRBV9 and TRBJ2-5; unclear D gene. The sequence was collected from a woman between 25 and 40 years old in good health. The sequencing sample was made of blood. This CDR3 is CASSVALGAQETQYF. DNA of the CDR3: TGTGCCAGCAGCGTAGCTCTGGGCGCCCAAGAGACCCAGTACTTC. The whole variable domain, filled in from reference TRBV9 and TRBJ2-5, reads DSGVTQTPKHLITATGQRVTLRCSPRSGDLSVYWYQQSLDQGLQFLIQYYNGEERAKGNILERFSAQQFPDLHSELNLSSLELGDSALYFCASSVALGAQETQYFGPGTRLLVL.